The clone carrying this T cell receptor (beta chain) was found a few times. Its antigen is still unknown. The source of the sample is a study of blood T cells in healthy people across ages. This CDR3 comprises 12 residues. Germline V CDR1 and CDR2: DFQATT, SNEGSKA (reference sequence). The V and J ends lost 5 bases and 3 bases respectively, with 5 bases between them. Combining a sample-barcoded 5' primer with a J-beta primer mix, a second PCR ran for roughly 6 to 12 cycles. Any given sample supplied a minimum of 2.5 million CDR3-containing paired-end reads. TCRdb passed the 5' RACE reads through MiXCR, listing each CDR3 protein once. The repertoire holds about 580,000 distinct CDR3 sequences, with around half as singletons. Findings and caveats of the study: Total diversity from one million sequenced T cells was likely underestimated.

The sample taken for sequencing was blood. This sequence originates from a man aged 80 or over in good health. The chain employs TRBV20-1 and TRBJ2-6; D remains unclear. The CDR3 DNA reads TGCAGTGCTCTTTATGGGGCCAACGTCCTGACTTTC. Encoded protein: CSALYGANVLTF.